The 21 T cell receptor beta chains below come from one sample, sequenced in a study of CD8+ T cells in alopecia areata. The authors extracted RNA and reverse transcribed it into cDNA as the sequencing template. Assay used: immunoSEQ multiplex PCR; TCRdb lists only in-frame clones, some missing. Among more than 85,000 clones, roughly 42% were seen once, and the ten largest hold 0.79%. Sequencing was performed on CD4+ T cells sorted from blood. The source of these receptors is a human donor with alopecia areata.

This clone appeared once. The rearrangement uses TRBV6-5 and TRBJ2-3, with 8 bases aligning to TRBD1. CDR3 size: 15 residues. After removal of 5 bases from V and 2 bases from J, the junction contained 6 bases not matched to a gene. Per the germline V gene, CDR1 is MNHEY and CDR2 is SVGAGI. The CDR3 is CASSQWTGPTDTQYF. The CDR3 region has the DNA TGTGCCAGCAGTCAGTGGACAGGGCCCACAGATACGCAGTATTTT.

About this clone: Other DNA sequences in the sample encode the same CDR3. The chain links TRBV28 to TRBJ2-5; D gene unclear. The CDR3 length is 13 residues. V lost 2 bases to trimming and J lost 2 bases, with 6 bases between them. CDR1 and CDR2 from the germline V gene are MDHEN and SYDVKM. CDR3 DNA sequence: TGTGCCAGCAGTTTAGTCGCTCAAGAGACCCAGTACTTC. Amino acids: CASSLVAQETQYF.

The table lists this clone with a few counts. This sequence joins TRBV28 and TRBJ1-2; possible D gene TRBD1, 6 bases. Germline V gene sequence: CDR1 MDHEN, CDR2 SYDVKM. V gave up 2 bases and J gave up 8 bases, with 12 bases separating them. The CDR3 loop spans 13 amino acids. The CDR3 nucleotides are TGTGCCAGCAGTTTAGGGGGGCGCGGCGGCTACACCTTC. Residues: CASSLGGRGGYTF.

V usage is TRBV5-1 and J usage is TRBJ2-7, with no clear D. The CDR3 has 13 amino acids. Germline CDR1 reads SGHRS; CDR2 reads YFSETQ. Deletions cut 1 base from V and 3 bases from J, with 8 bases between. This CDR3 reads CASSLPFNYEQYF. CDR3 sequence (DNA): TGCGCCAGCAGCTTGCCCTTCAACTACGAGCAGTACTTC. Looking up the rest from reference TRBV5-1 and TRBJ2-7 gives the full variable domain: KAGVTQTPRYLIKTRGQQVTLSCSPISGHRSVSWYQQTPGQGLQFLFEYFSETQRNKGNFPGRFSGRQFSNSRSEMNVSTLELGDSALYLCASSLPFNYEQYFGPGTRLTVT.

With respect to this clone: This specimen includes other DNA sequences encoding the same CDR3. This chain links TRBV28 with TRBJ1-2; 9 positions match TRBD1. The CDR3 covers 13 residues. CDR1 is MDHEN and CDR2 is SYDVKM in the germline V gene. The V segment lost 6 bases and the J segment 8 bases; nucleotides outside the gene matches: 7. CDR3 loop: CASSPQGARGYTF. The CDR3 DNA is TGTGCCAGCAGCCCACAGGGGGCGCGAGGCTACACCTTC.

The chain combines TRBV29-1 with TRBJ2-5; D is possibly TRBD2 (6 bases). The V and J ends lost 0 bases and 7 bases respectively, with 6 bases between them. The CDR3 extends over 11 amino acids. Germline loops: CDR1 SQVTM, CDR2 ANQGSEA. This CDR3 is CSVEEGGTQYF. CDR3 in DNA: TGCAGCGTTGAAGAGGGGGGGACCCAGTACTTC.

The chain couples TRBV12-5 to TRBJ2-7; 8 positions match TRBD1. This CDR3 has 15 residues. J was trimmed by 1 base and V by 4 bases; bases with no gene match: 6. The germline CDR1 and CDR2 sequences are LGHNT and FRNRAP. CDR3 in DNA: TGTGCTAGTGGTTCGGGAGACAGGGGATCCTACGAGCAGTACTTC. It specifies CASGSGDRGSYEQYF.

A note on this clone: Distinct nucleotide sequences in the sample also encode this CDR3. V and J are TRBV6-6 and TRBJ2-7, with 8 bases lining up with TRBD1. CDR3 length: 14 residues. Unmatched junction bases numbered 1, after V lost 0 bases and J lost 3 bases. Germline V gene data show CDR1 as MNHNY and CDR2 as SVGAGI (reference sequence). CDR3 coding DNA: TGTGCCAGCAGTTACTCCGGACAGGGCTACGAGCAGTACTTC. It codes for CASSYSGQGYEQYF.

The rearrangement links TRBV19 to TRBJ1-6; D ambiguous. Trimming removed 7 bases from V and 10 bases from J, with 14 bases in between. CDR1 LNHDA and CDR2 SQIVND come from the germline V gene (reference sequence). The CDR3 loop spans 13 amino acids. CDR3 coding DNA: TGTGCCAGTACCCTTACCGGTGGCTCACCCCTCCACTTT. Translated: CASTLTGGSPLHF.

This clone was seen more than once but under ten times. For the CDR3, the DNA is TGCAGCGTTGAAGATTTTGCGGTTTCCTACGAGCAGTACTTC. It is translated as CSVEDFAVSYEQYF. V and J are TRBV29-1 and TRBJ2-7; D gene unclear. Trimming removed 0 bases from V and 1 base from J, with 10 bases in between. The CDR3 totals 14 residues. The germline gives CDR1 SQVTM, CDR2 ANQGSEA.

The CDR3 here is CASRSGGQGVKEQYF. The CDR3 nucleotides are TGTGCCAGCAGAAGCGGGGGACAGGGGGTAAAGGAGCAGTACTTC. The chain has TRBV6-5 and TRBJ2-7; 11 nucleotides line up with TRBD1. CDR3 length equals 15 residues. Losses at the gene ends were 6 bases for V and 7 bases for J; bases not matched to a gene: 11. Germline lookup yields CDR1 MNHEY and CDR2 SVGAGI.

This chain uses TRBV7-8 with TRBJ1-1, with no clear D. The CDR3 totals 12 residues. The germline V gene has CDR1 SGHVS and CDR2 FQNEAQ. V was cut by 5 bases and J by 5 bases, with 9 bases left in between. The CDR3 DNA follows: TGTGCCAGCAGCCGAGGGTCTACTGAAGCTTTCTTT. This sequence encodes CASSRGSTEAFF.

This clone was seen just once. The chain joins TRBV7-7 to TRBJ2-3, with a tentative D call TRBD2 (5 bases). This CDR3 has 15 residues. V lost 5 bases, J lost 0 bases, and 12 bases lay in between. The germline V gene has CDR1 SSHAT and CDR2 FNYEAQ (reference sequence). The CDR3 nucleotides are TGTGCCAGCAGCCAACAGCGGACTAGCACAGATACGCAGTATTTT. As protein: CASSQQRTSTDTQYF. Variable domain in full (rest from reference TRBV7-7 and TRBJ2-3): GAGVSQSPRYKVTKRGQDVTLRCDPISSHATLYWYQQALGQGPEFLTYFNYEAQPDKSGLPSDRFSAERPEGSISTLTIQRTEQRDSAMYRCASSQQRTSTDTQYFGPGTRLTVL.

This clone has a handful of counts. The chain is built from TRBV7-2 and TRBJ1-4; a weak D match, TRBD1 (5 bases). CDR1 and CDR2 (germline): SGHTA, FQGNSA. The CDR3 totals 12 residues. The germline V and J ends were trimmed by 3 bases and 9 bases, with 8 bases remaining between them. The CDR3 nucleotides read TGTGCCAGCAGCTTCCGGGGACAAAAACTGTTTTTT. This encodes CASSFRGQKLFF.

The chain joins TRBV29-1 to TRBJ2-6, with 10 bases aligning to TRBD1. Trimming at V came to 7 bases and at J to 3 bases, leaving 9 bases not matched to a gene. From germline, CDR1 is SQVTM and CDR2 ANQGSEA. This CDR3 region has 16 residues. The CDR3 is CSASTGGSFGANVLTF. The DNA for the CDR3 is TGCAGCGCCTCGACAGGGGGCAGTTTTGGGGCCAACGTCCTGACTTTC. Combining the CDR3 with reference TRBV29-1 and TRBJ2-6 gives the whole variable domain SAVISQKPSRDICQRGTSLTIQCQVDSQVTMMFWYRQQPGQSLTLIATANQGSEATYESGFVIDKFPISRPNLTFSTLTVSNMSPEDSSIYLCSASTGGSFGANVLTFGAGSRLTVL.

The chain combines TRBV5-4 with TRBJ2-2; weak D call: TRBD1 (5 bases). V was pared by 2 bases and J by 4 bases, with 12 bases between. The CDR3 runs to 15 residues. The germline V gene encodes CDR1 SGHNT and CDR2 YYREEE (reference sequence). The CDR3 DNA sequence: TGTGCCAGCAGCTTAGGGGCCCGAAGCACCGGGGAGCTGTTTTTT. It encodes CASSLGARSTGELFF.

The chain recombines TRBV7-2 with TRBJ2-1, with D uncertain. Germline V gene sequence: CDR1 SGHTA, CDR2 FQGNSA. The V and J ends lost 1 base and 4 bases respectively, with 14 bases between them. The CDR3 length is 16 residues. This chain's CDR3 is CASSLGLGINYNEQFF. CDR3 DNA sequence: TGTGCCAGCAGCTTAGGGCTGGGGATCAATTACAATGAGCAGTTCTTC.

This clone was observed a handful of times. This rearrangement joins TRBV28 to TRBJ2-3, with D possibly being TRBD1 (6 bases). V lost 1 base and J 6 bases, leaving 17 bases between the germline ends. This CDR3 spans 16 amino acids. Germline V gene data show CDR1 as MDHEN and CDR2 as SYDVKM. The CDR3 protein is CASSLFRSQGIDTQYF. CDR3 nucleotide sequence: TGTGCCAGCAGTTTATTCCGCTCACAGGGCATTGATACGCAGTATTTT.

This clone was seen only a few times. This rearrangement joins TRBV5-1 to TRBJ2-7; no clear D gene. V was trimmed by 7 bases and J by 5 bases, leaving 10 bases between them. The germline gives CDR1 SGHRS, CDR2 YFSETQ. This CDR3 region has 11 residues. The CDR3 loop is CASSAGNEQYF. The CDR3 nucleotides are TGCGCCAGCTCCGCAGGTAACGAGCAGTACTTC. The full variable domain, completed using reference TRBV5-1 and TRBJ2-7, is KAGVTQTPRYLIKTRGQQVTLSCSPISGHRSVSWYQQTPGQGLQFLFEYFSETQRNKGNFPGRFSGRQFSNSRSEMNVSTLELGDSALYLCASSAGNEQYFGPGTRLTVT.

The V gene is TRBV7-2, the J gene TRBJ2-1, with 9 bases fitting TRBD1. Germline trimming cut 4 bases from V and 8 bases from J; bases unmatched to any gene: 9. Germline loops: CDR1 SGHTA, CDR2 FQGNSA. CDR3 size: 15 residues. The CDR3 is CASSSNRGHFDEQFF. DNA for the CDR3: TGTGCCAGCAGCTCTAACAGGGGGCATTTCGATGAGCAGTTCTTC. Combining the CDR3 with reference TRBV7-2 and TRBJ2-1 gives the whole variable domain GAGVSQSPSNKVTEKGKDVELRCDPISGHTALYWYRQSLGQGLEFLIYFQGNSAPDKSGLPSDRFSAERTGGSVSTLTIQRTQQEDSAVYLCASSSNRGHFDEQFFGPGTRLTVL.

This clone was seen a handful of times. The chain couples TRBV30 to TRBJ2-7; D possibly matches TRBD1 or TRBD2 (5 bases each). Trimming removed 4 bases at V and 5 bases at J, with 18 bases between. There are 14 residues in the CDR3. Germline lookup yields CDR1 GTSNPN and CDR2 SVGIG (reference sequence). This CDR3 reads CAWNRGGSGNEQYF. The CDR3 DNA follows: TGTGCCTGGAATAGGGGTGGCTCCGGGAACGAGCAGTACTTC.